This T cell receptor beta chain was observed in a study of shared clonotypes between healthy human individuals. Trimming cost V 1 base and J 7 bases, with 13 bases left between them. CDR3 size: 14 residues. CDR1 is SEHNR and CDR2 is FQNEAQ in the germline V gene (reference sequence). Sorted-subset replicate PCRs used about 190 ng of genomic DNA. This amount corresponded to about 29,000 T cell genomes. The table came from immunoSEQ multiplex PCR; TCRdb's copy has only in-frame clones and leaves some out. The sample has about 820,000 clones, over 90% seen once. CD45RO-negative CD8 cells positively selected for CCR7 made up the naive population, which excluded terminally differentiated effector memory CD45RA+ cells. The count of this clone is one.

The clonotype originates from a man aged 25 to 40 in good health. The material sequenced was naive CD8+ T cells sorted from blood. The rearrangement uses TRBV7-9 and TRBJ1-2; D is perhaps TRBD1 (5 bases). The DNA of the CDR3 is TGTGCCAGCAGCTTAGGGGGGTCGCCTATTGGCTACACCTTC. This translates into CASSLGGSPIGYTF.